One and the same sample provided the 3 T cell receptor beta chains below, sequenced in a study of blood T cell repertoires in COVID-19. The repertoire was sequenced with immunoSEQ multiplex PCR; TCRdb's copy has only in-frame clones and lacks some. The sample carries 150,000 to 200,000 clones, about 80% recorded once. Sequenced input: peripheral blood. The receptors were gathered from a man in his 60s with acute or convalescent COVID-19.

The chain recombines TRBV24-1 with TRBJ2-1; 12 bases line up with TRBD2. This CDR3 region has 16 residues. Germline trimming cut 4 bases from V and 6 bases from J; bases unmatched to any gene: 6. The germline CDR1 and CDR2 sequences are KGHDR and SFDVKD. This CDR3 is CATSDPTSGSANEQFF. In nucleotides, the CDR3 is TGTGCCACCAGTGACCCGACTAGCGGGAGTGCCAATGAGCAGTTCTTC.

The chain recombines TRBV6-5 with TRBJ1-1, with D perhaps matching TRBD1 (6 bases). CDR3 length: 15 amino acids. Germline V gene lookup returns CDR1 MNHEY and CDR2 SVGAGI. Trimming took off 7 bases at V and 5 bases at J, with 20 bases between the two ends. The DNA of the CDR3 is TGTGCCAGCAAATGGGACACCCTTGGGGTAACTGAAGCTTTCTTT. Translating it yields CASKWDTLGVTEAFF.

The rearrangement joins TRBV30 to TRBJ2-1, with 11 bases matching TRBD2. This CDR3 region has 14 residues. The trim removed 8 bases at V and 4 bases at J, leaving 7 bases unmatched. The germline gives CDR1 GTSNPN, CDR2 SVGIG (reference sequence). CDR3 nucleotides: TGTGCCGGGGTAAGACTAGCGGGATACAATGAGCAGTTCTTC. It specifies CAGVRLAGYNEQFF.